These T cell receptor beta chains were read from a single sample in a study of blood T cell repertoires in COVID-19. The table came from immunoSEQ multiplex PCR; TCRdb's copy has only in-frame clones and leaves some out. The sample includes roughly 150,000 clones, 85% to 90% of them seen just once. The specimen sequenced was peripheral blood. The receptors were gathered from a man aged 45-65 years who had recovered from COVID-19. Both conserved end residues are part of each CDR3. Each record gives: D gene, J gene, V gene, clone size, CDR3 DNA, CDR3 protein. A D gene is named only where the DNA matches it firmly. Clone size appears in some rows only: once, few, many, or a class for an expanded clone.

D gene: NA
J gene: TRBJ2-3
V gene: TRBV19
clone size: NA
CDR3 DNA: TGTGCCAGTAGTATAAAGGACAAGGGCACAGATACGCAGTATTTT
CDR3 protein: CASSIKDKGTDTQYF

D gene: TRBD1
J gene: TRBJ1-6
V gene: TRBV20-1
clone size: NA
CDR3 DNA: TGCAGTGCTAGTGGAGCGGAGGGGGCCCTTTACGCCTCACCCCTCCACTTT
CDR3 protein: CSASGAEGALYASPLHF

D gene: NA
J gene: TRBJ2-1
V gene: TRBV11-2
clone size: NA
CDR3 DNA: TGTGCCAGCAGTTCTCTCGCGGGGCGGGGCGAGCAGTTCTTC
CDR3 protein: CASSSLAGRGEQFF

D gene: NA
J gene: TRBJ2-3
V gene: TRBV6-5
clone size: once
CDR3 DNA: TGTGCCGGGGGCCCGTCGTTCACAGATACGCAGTATTTT
CDR3 protein: CAGGPSFTDTQYF

D gene: NA
J gene: TRBJ1-6
V gene: TRBV6-6
clone size: NA
CDR3 DNA: TGTGCCAGCAGTTACTCTCCAGCCGCGGTTTCACCCCTCCACTTT
CDR3 protein: CASSYSPAAVSPLHF

D gene: TRBD2
J gene: TRBJ2-3
V gene: TRBV3-1/TRBV3-2
clone size: NA
CDR3 DNA: TGTGCCAGCAGCCCCCTTAGCGGGAGGGCATATACGCAGTATTTT
CDR3 protein: CASSPLSGRAYTQYF

D gene: NA
J gene: TRBJ2-7
V gene: TRBV12-2
clone size: NA
CDR3 DNA: TGTGCAAGGAAGCAGGACATTCTCTCCTACGAGCAGTACTTC
CDR3 protein: CARKQDILSYEQYF

D gene: NA
J gene: TRBJ1-6
V gene: TRBV25-1
clone size: NA
CDR3 DNA: TGTGCCAGCGGGGGGGGGTATAATTCACCCCTCCACTTT
CDR3 protein: CASGGGYNSPLHF

D gene: NA
J gene: TRBJ2-3
V gene: TRBV2
clone size: NA
CDR3 DNA: TGTGCCAGCAGTGGGCCAGGGACAGATACGCAGTATTTT
CDR3 protein: CASSGPGTDTQYF

D gene: NA
J gene: TRBJ1-2
V gene: TRBV19
clone size: NA
CDR3 DNA: TGTGCCAGTAGTAGAAGCGGGCAAGACGGTGGCTACACCTTC
CDR3 protein: CASSRSGQDGGYTF

D gene: NA
J gene: TRBJ2-7
V gene: TRBV3-1/TRBV3-2
clone size: NA
CDR3 DNA: TGTGCCAGCAGCGCTCGACGGGAGCGATACGAGCAGTACTTC
CDR3 protein: CASSARRERYEQYF

D gene: TRBD1
J gene: TRBJ1-1
V gene: TRBV19
clone size: NA
CDR3 DNA: TGTGCCAGTAGGACAGGGTGGGGAATGAACACTGAAGCTTTCTTT
CDR3 protein: CASRTGWGMNTEAFF

D gene: TRBD1
J gene: TRBJ1-2
V gene: TRBV28
clone size: NA
CDR3 DNA: TGTGCCAGCAGTTCTCCGGGACAGGGAGGCTCTGGCTACACCTTC
CDR3 protein: CASSSPGQGGSGYTF